This T cell receptor beta chain was observed in a study of T cell responses to AZD1222 COVID-19 vaccine (TCRdb year 2021). Turning to the overall study: AZD1222 recipients whose second dose came at about 4 weeks and those whose second dose came at about 12 weeks were combined into one group, since spike-specific TCR depth and breadth did not differ between the two schedules. Trial participants were enrolled by age into subgroups of 18-55, 56-69 and 70-plus years, and about 150, 27 and 61 TCR-sequenced participants, respectively, were included in these subgroups. TCR sequencing covered some 240 trial participants: 200 to 220 given two doses of AZD1222 and around 25 given two doses of MenACWY control vaccine. Broad study findings and their caveats: The 56-69-year group was small, and its depth increase did not reach significance, likely because of low power. Only five to seven AZD1222 recipients were SARS-CoV-2 seropositive at baseline, limiting conclusions about previously exposed vaccinees. Participants were mostly white British and included more females than males, and it was suggested by the authors that clonal diversity may have been underestimated. Spike-specific TCR breadth and depth rose significantly after two AZD1222 doses compared with day 0 and with MenACWY recipients. No day 14 peak-response samples were available, so repertoires were characterized only after the peak T cell response. Vaccine-associated CD4 TCRs spanned the whole spike protein, with dominant responses in regions 160-218 and 743-854. Epitopes outside the regions mutated in the B.1.351 and B.1.1.7 variants were reportedly recognized by nearly half of the unique spike-specific TCRs.

The CDR3 regions of human TCRbeta chains were subjected to immunosequencing. In the paper's pipeline: Repertoire TCRs were checked for matches against a reference library of SARS-CoV-2-specific TCRs that had been generated using the MIRA antigen-specificity platform. Breadth was defined as the fraction of unique TCRs that were SARS-CoV-2-associated, and depth was defined as the fraction of total T cells that were SARS-CoV-2-associated. Each spike-specific TCR was assigned to its reactive spike region and to a CD4 or CD8 class using the MIRA data. Log10-transformed breadth and depth values were compared by one-way ANOVA with Sidak's multiple comparisons tests. TCRdb holds this immuneACCESS table with in-frame rearrangements only. Some clones are missing; in checked studies, unresolved V genes explain under half, and the rest has no known cause. V and J calls and clone size come straight from that table; D and trimming were deduced from the DNA. In this sample the table shows around 150,000 clones, 94% of which occur a single time. The ten largest clones add up to 0.64% of the sample.

What this sample's time point label stands for: baseline before first vaccination. Samples from vaccinated people were obtained from the UK trials COV001 and COV002, which included a single-blind randomized controlled phase 2/3 trial of AZD1222 (ChAdOx1 nCoV-19) in healthy adults. For TCRbeta chain sequencing, PBMC samples were collected from trial participants at day 0 and at day 28 after the second dose. Trimming takes 0 bases from V and 6 bases from J, and the germline ends sit 6 bases apart. CDR1 and CDR2, per the germline V gene, are ENHRY and SYGVKD. From the cysteine through the phenylalanine, the CDR3 covers 13 amino acids. CDR3 DNA only is kept here, 39 bases in frame from base 1. Details on this clone: Which antigen it targets is not known. No base qualities exist here, and no much larger clone lies one base off it.

Here the sequenced sample was peripheral blood, taken on day 0 of AZD1222 vaccination. The clonotype was recovered from an adult in good health. Recombination connected TRBV10-3 to TRBJ1-5; no D gene call is confident. The nucleotides read TGTGCCATCAGTGAGTCTCCCACTCAGCCCCAGCATTTT. This translates into CAISESPTQPQHF.